These 15 T cell receptor beta chains originate from one sample sequenced in a study of T-cell reconstitution after alpha-beta-depleted transplantation in children. Construction of the TCRbeta library involved unique molecular identifiers. TCRdb called the PCR reads again in MiXCR, with one record for every CDR3 protein. This table holds approximately 210,000 distinct CDR3 sequences, roughly 15% found once. The sequenced sample was PBMCs, mostly from graft donor cells, obtained 360 days after TCRalphabeta/CD19-depleted stem cell transplant. The receptors derive from a male patient between 2 and 10 years old who had a stem cell transplant for acute lymphoblastic leukemia, so the T cells may come from the graft donor.

The V call is TRBV7-9, the J call TRBJ2-5, with TRBD1 matching over 10 bases. From germline, CDR1 is SEHNR and CDR2 FQNEAQ (reference sequence). The J segment lost 1 base and the V segment lost 5 bases, leaving 7 bases of the junction unmatched. The CDR3 is 16 amino acids. The CDR3 coding sequence is TGTGCCAGCAGCCCCGGACAGGGGGTGGTCCAAGAGACCCAGTACTTC. Residues: CASSPGQGVVQETQYF.

The rearrangement links TRBV20-1 to TRBJ2-7, with D perhaps TRBD1 or TRBD2 (6 bases each). The CDR3 contains 14 residues. CDR1 and CDR2 from the germline V gene are DFQATT and SNEGSKA (reference sequence). V was trimmed by 6 bases and J by 6 bases, leaving 21 bases between them. Here the CDR3 DNA reads TGCAGTGCCATGGTCGGGACACAGGGAGGCGAGCAGTACTTC. It encodes CSAMVGTQGGEQYF.

V usage is TRBV20-1 and J usage is TRBJ1-5; no definite D call. The V gene lost 2 bases and the J gene lost 5 bases, with 16 bases spanning the gap. Germline loops: CDR1 DFQATT, CDR2 SNEGSKA (reference sequence). This CDR3 region has 15 residues. The CDR3 region has the DNA TGCAGTGCTAGATTGCGCGGGTTTCTCGATCAGCCCCAGCATTTT. Its protein product is CSARLRGFLDQPQHF.

To note about this clonotype: This sequence may be a read error, since a much larger clone differs from it by one base. V gene TRBV11-2 combines with J gene TRBJ1-1; no definite D call. CDR3 length: 13 amino acids. Per the germline V gene, CDR1 is SGHAT and CDR2 is FQNNGV. V was trimmed by 3 bases and J by 1 base, leaving 6 bases between them. CDR3 loop: CASSFPGNTEAFF. CDR3 DNA: TGTGCCAGCAGCTTTCCGGGGAACACTGAAGCTTTCTTT.

The gene calls are TRBV15 and TRBJ1-6; 7 bases align to TRBD1. The length of the CDR3 is 17 residues. Germline V gene sequence: CDR1 LNHNV, CDR2 YYDKDF (reference sequence). Trimming took 6 bases from V and 8 from J; bases not matched to a gene: 16. CDR3 amino acids: CATRGGLLTGIDSPLHF. CDR3 in DNA: TGTGCCACCAGGGGGGGGCTTCTGACAGGGATCGATTCACCCCTCCACTTT.

The CDR3 reads CATGRGTYEQYF. CDR3 in DNA: TGTGCCACGGGGAGAGGGACCTACGAGCAGTACTTC. V and J are TRBV10-3 and TRBJ2-7, with TRBD2 as a possible D gene (5 bases). In germline, CDR1 is ENHRY, CDR2 SYGVKD. The CDR3 consists of 12 residues. Trimming removed 10 bases from V and 2 bases from J, with 12 bases in between.

This clonotype was observed at least ten times. This chain links TRBV29-1 with TRBJ2-2; either TRBD1 or TRBD2 may supply D (6 bases each). This CDR3 has 16 residues. Trimming stripped 6 bases from V and 2 bases from J, with 19 bases between. Germline assignment: CDR1 SQVTM and CDR2 ANQGSEA. CDR3 protein: CSVEGGRLFNTGELFF. The CDR3 nucleotides read TGCAGCGTCGAGGGGGGCAGACTCTTCAACACCGGGGAGCTGTTTTTT.

This chain joins TRBV27 and TRBJ2-3; no definite D call. Germline V gene lookup returns CDR1 MNHEY and CDR2 SMNVEV (reference sequence). The ends were cut back, 6 bases at V and 0 bases at J, with 10 bases in the middle. The CDR3 has 14 amino acids. As DNA, the CDR3 is TGTGCCAGCAGGCTCCTTGTCAGCACAGATACGCAGTATTTT. Translated: CASRLLVSTDTQYF.

This clonotype was found a few times. V gene TRBV12-3 or TRBV12-4 combines with J gene TRBJ1-1; 7 bases line up with TRBD1. V lost 4 bases to trimming and J lost 1 base; unmatched junction nucleotides: 3. The CDR3 runs to 14 residues. The CDR3 reads CASSSTGKNTEAFF. CDR3 sequence (DNA): TGTGCCAGCAGTTCGACAGGGAAGAACACTGAAGCTTTCTTT.

V usage is TRBV5-1 and J usage is TRBJ2-7; 7 nucleotides agree with TRBD1. The CDR3 has 15 residues. The V gene end was trimmed by 5 bases and the J gene end by 2 bases; junction bases not matched to a gene: 10. Germline V gene data show CDR1 as SGHRS and CDR2 as YFSETQ. In DNA form, the CDR3 reads TGCGCCAGCAGTCCCGGGACAGCGAAAACCTACGAGCAGTACTTC. It encodes CASSPGTAKTYEQYF.

This clonotype has a count of ten or more. The gene calls are TRBV9 and TRBJ2-2; D may be TRBD2 (6 bases). Deletions cut 9 bases from V and 1 base from J, with 13 bases between. The V gene's germline CDR1 is SGDLS and CDR2 YYNGEE. The CDR3 runs 14 residues. The CDR3 nucleotides are TGTGCCACCGCGCCCGGGGGGAACACCGGGGAGCTGTTTTTT. Translating it yields CATAPGGNTGELFF.

This clonotype was observed a handful of times. This chain connects TRBV12-3 or TRBV12-4 to TRBJ1-6, with D maybe TRBD1 (6 bases). The CDR3 totals 14 residues. The germline V and J ends were trimmed by 3 bases and 9 bases, with 12 bases remaining between them. The CDR3 DNA reads as TGTGCCAGCAGTTTCTCTAGGGGGGGTTCACCCCTCCACTTT. The encoded protein is CASSFSRGGSPLHF.

This clonotype was recorded a few times. The genes are TRBV29-1 and TRBJ2-7; D remains ambiguous. V was cut by 3 bases and J by 6 bases, with 9 bases left in between. Germline-derived CDR1 and CDR2 are SQVTM and ANQGSEA. This CDR3 has 11 residues. CDR3 sequence (DNA): TGCAGCGTTGAGTACCTTGGCGAGCAGTACTTC. It specifies CSVEYLGEQYF.

This chain joins TRBV4-1 and TRBJ2-4; 11 nucleotides agree with TRBD1. The V segment lost 0 bases and the J segment 3 bases; nucleotides outside the gene matches: 4. Germline V gene lookup returns CDR1 MGHRA and CDR2 YSYEKL. The CDR3 spans 17 residues. The CDR3 reads CASSQDLGQGVKNIQYF. The CDR3 region has the DNA TGCGCCAGCAGCCAAGATTTGGGACAGGGGGTCAAAAACATTCAGTACTTC.

The chain joins TRBV4-3 to TRBJ2-3; maybe TRBD1 (6 bases). Trimming left V 1 base short and J 0 bases short, with 17 bases between. This CDR3 has 18 amino acids. Per germline, CDR1 LGHNA and CDR2 YSLEER. In DNA, the CDR3 is TGCGCCAGCAGCCAAGGTTGGCTAGGGGGAATGAGCACAGATACGCAGTATTTT. It is translated as CASSQGWLGGMSTDTQYF.